This section outlines one T cell receptor beta chain sequence together with its context. Its antigen specificity is not known. Per-base quality was not reported, and no clone a single base away is much larger than it. The entry originates in a study of T cell responses to AZD1222 COVID-19 vaccine (dated by TCRdb to the early 2020s). In the study overall: TCR sequencing covered roughly 230 trial participants: 207 given two doses of AZD1222 and 26 given two doses of MenACWY control vaccine. Enrollment into the trials was organized by age into subgroups of 18-55, 56-69 and 70-plus years, and those subgroups contained roughly 150, 30 and 60 TCR-sequenced participants, respectively. Points the paper makes about the study in general: The whole spike protein was spanned by vaccine-associated CD4 TCRs, and dominant responses were seen in regions 160-218 and 743-854. Conclusions about previously exposed vaccinees are limited, since just five to seven AZD1222 recipients were seropositive for SARS-CoV-2 at baseline. After two AZD1222 doses, both the breadth and the depth of spike-specific TCRs were significantly higher than at day 0 and than in MenACWY recipients. In the small 56-69-year group, the increase in depth fell short of significance, most likely because of low power. Most participants were white British and females outnumbered males, and the authors suggested that clonal diversity may have been underestimated. Because no samples from the day 14 peak response were available, repertoires could be characterized only after the peak T cell response. Reportedly, almost half of the unique spike-specific TCRs recognized epitopes lying outside the regions that are mutated in the B.1.351 and B.1.1.7 variants.

The V end loses 4 bases and the J end loses 7 bases, and a stretch of 13 bases separates them. CDR1 SGHNT and CDR2 YENEEA were looked up in the germline V gene. From the cysteine through the phenylalanine, the CDR3 covers 13 amino acids. The retained sequence is limited to the CDR3, 39 bases, with the frame set at the first base. The time point label on this specimen signifies: about 28 days (+/-7) after the second vaccine dose. AZD1222 recipients given second doses at about 4 weeks or at about 12 weeks were pooled, since spike-specific TCR depth and breadth were not found to differ between the two schedules. The vaccinee samples were drawn from two UK trials, COV001 and COV002, one of which was a single-blind randomized controlled phase 2/3 trial testing AZD1222 (ChAdOx1 nCoV-19) in healthy adults. For TCRbeta chain sequencing, PBMC samples were collected from trial participants at day 0 and at day 28 after the second dose.

The CDR3 regions of human TCRbeta chains were analyzed by immunosequencing. The study's own analysis went as follows. TCRs in the repertoires were matched against a reference library of SARS-CoV-2-specific TCRs that had been generated with the MIRA antigen-specificity platform. Breadth was defined as the fraction of unique TCRs that were SARS-CoV-2-associated, and depth was defined as the fraction of total T cells that were SARS-CoV-2-associated. Using the MIRA data, every spike-specific TCR was mapped to the spike region that the TCR reacted to and assigned to either a CD4 or a CD8 class. Log10-transformed breadth and depth values were compared by one-way ANOVA with Sidak's multiple comparisons tests. TCRdb took this table from immuneACCESS and kept in-frame rearrangements with V and J called. Such tables lack part of the clones; where checked against another copy, unresolved V genes explain under half of the gap, and the rest is unexplained. The DNA gave D and trimming, while V, J and clone size come from that table. This sample gives roughly 150,000 clones in total; about 90% of them show up just once. The leading ten clones occupy about 5.9% of the sample.

The sequence is built from TRBV11-3 and TRBJ2-5, with a tentative D gene TRBD2 over 6 matching bases. The TCR comes from an adult who received the AZD1222 COVID-19 vaccine. The material was peripheral blood, obtained 28 days after the second AZD1222 dose. The nucleotide sequence is TGTGCCAGCAGCTCAAGACTAGAAGGGACCCAGTACTTC. Translated, it reads CASSSRLEGTQYF. With the rest looked up from the reference TRBV11-3 and TRBJ2-5 genes rather than sequenced, the full variable domain is EAGVVQSPRYKIIEKKQPVAFWCNPISGHNTLYWYLQNLGQGPELLIRYENEEAVDDSQLPKDRFSAERLKGVDSTLKIQPAELGDSAVYLCASSSRLEGTQYFGPGTRLLVL.